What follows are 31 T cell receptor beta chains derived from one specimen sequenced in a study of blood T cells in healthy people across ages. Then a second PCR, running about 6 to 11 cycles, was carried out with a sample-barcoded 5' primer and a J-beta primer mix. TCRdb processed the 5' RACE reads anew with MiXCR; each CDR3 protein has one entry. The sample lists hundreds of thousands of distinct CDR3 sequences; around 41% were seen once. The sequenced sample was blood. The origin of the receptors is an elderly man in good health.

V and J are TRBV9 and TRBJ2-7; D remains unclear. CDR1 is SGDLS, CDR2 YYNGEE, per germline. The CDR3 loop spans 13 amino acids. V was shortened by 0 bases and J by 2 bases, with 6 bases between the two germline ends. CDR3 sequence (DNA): TGTGCCAGCAGCGTAGGAGTGACCTACGAGCAGTACTTC. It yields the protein CASSVGVTYEQYF.

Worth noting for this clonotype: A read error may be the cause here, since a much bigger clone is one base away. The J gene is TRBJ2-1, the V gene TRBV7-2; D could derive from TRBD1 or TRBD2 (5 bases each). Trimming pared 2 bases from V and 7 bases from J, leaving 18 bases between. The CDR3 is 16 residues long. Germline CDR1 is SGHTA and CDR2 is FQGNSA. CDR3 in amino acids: CASSLRSVGVVNEQFF. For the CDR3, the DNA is TGTGCCAGCAGCTTACGGTCCGTGGGGGTGGTTAATGAGCAGTTCTTC.

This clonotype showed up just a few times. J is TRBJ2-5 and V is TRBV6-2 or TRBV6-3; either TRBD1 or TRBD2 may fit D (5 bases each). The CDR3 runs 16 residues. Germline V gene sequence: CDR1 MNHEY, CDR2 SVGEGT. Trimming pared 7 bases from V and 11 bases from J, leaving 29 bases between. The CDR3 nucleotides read TGTGCCAGCACCTTGGGACCGGGACCTCAATTGGGGGAGCAGTACTTC. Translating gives CASTLGPGPQLGEQYF.

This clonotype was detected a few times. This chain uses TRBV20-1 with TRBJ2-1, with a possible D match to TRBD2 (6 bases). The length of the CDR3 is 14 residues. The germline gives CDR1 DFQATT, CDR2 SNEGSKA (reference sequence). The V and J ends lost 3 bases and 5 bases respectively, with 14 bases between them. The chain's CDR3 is CSASGAGKHNEQFF. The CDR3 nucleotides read TGCAGTGCTAGTGGCGCGGGGAAGCACAATGAGCAGTTCTTC.

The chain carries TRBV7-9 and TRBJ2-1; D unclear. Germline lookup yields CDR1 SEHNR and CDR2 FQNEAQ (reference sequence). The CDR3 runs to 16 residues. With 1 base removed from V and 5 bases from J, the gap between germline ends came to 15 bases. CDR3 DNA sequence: TGTGCCAGCAGCTTAGGAGTATGGGGTAAGAACAATGAGCAGTTCTTC. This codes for CASSLGVWGKNNEQFF.

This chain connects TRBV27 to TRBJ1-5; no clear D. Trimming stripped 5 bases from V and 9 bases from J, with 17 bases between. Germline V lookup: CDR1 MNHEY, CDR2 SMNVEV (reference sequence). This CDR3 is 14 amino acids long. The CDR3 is CASSMTVSGAPQHF. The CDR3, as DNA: TGTGCCAGCAGTATGACGGTGAGTGGTGCGCCCCAGCATTTT.

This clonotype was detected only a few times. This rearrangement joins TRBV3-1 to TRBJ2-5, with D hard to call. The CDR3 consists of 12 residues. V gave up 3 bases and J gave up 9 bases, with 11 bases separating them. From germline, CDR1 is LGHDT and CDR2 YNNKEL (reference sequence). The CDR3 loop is CASSHGIRSQYF. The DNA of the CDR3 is TGTGCCAGCAGCCATGGCATCCGTTCCCAGTACTTC.

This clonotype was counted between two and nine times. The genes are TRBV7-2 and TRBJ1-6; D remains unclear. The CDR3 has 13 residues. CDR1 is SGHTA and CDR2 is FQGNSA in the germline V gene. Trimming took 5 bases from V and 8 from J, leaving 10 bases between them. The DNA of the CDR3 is TGTGCCAGCAGCGTGATCGGTGATTCACCCCTCCACTTT. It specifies CASSVIGDSPLHF. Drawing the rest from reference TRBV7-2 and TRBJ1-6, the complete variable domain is GAGVSQSPSNKVTEKGKDVELRCDPISGHTALYWYRQSLGQGLEFLIYFQGNSAPDKSGLPSDRFSAERTGGSVSTLTIQRTQQEDSAVYLCASSVIGDSPLHFGNGTRLTVT.

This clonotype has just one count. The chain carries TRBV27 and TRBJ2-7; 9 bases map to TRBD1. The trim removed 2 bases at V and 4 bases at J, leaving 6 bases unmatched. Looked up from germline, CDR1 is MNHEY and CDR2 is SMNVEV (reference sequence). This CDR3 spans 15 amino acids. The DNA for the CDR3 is TGTGCCAGCAGTTTAGCGCTGACAGGGGGTTACGAGCAGTACTTC. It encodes CASSLALTGGYEQYF.

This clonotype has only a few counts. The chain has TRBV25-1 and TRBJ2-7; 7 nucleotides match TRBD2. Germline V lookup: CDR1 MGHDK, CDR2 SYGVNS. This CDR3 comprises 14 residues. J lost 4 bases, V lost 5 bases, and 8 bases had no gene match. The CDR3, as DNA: TGTGCCAGCAGTAGAAGCGGGATTGTATACGAGCAGTACTTC. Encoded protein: CASSRSGIVYEQYF.

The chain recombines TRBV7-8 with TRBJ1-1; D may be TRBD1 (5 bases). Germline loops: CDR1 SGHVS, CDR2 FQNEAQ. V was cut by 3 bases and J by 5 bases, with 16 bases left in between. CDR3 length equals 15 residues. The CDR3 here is CASSLGRTEGTEAFF. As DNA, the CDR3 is TGTGCCAGCAGCTTGGGAAGGACTGAGGGGACTGAAGCTTTCTTT.

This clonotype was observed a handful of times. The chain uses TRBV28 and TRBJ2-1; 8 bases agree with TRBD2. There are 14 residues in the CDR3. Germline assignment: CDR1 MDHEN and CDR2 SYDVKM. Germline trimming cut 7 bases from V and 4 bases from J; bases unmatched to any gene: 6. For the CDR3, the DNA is TGTGCCAGCATCACAGCGGGAGTTTACAATGAGCAGTTCTTC. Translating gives CASITAGVYNEQFF.

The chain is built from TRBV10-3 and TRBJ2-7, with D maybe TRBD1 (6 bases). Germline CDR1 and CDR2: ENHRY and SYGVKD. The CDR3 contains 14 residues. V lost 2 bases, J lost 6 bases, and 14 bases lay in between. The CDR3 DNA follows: TGTGCCATCAGTGAGGAGACAGGCTGGGGCGAGCAGTACTTC. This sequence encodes CAISEETGWGEQYF.

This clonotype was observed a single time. CDR3 region: CATSESPRWNEQFF. CDR3 in DNA: TGTGCCACCAGTGAATCCCCTAGGTGGAATGAGCAGTTCTTC. The chain joins TRBV24-1 to TRBJ2-1, with unresolved D. The CDR3 extends over 14 amino acids. CDR1 and CDR2 (germline): KGHDR, SFDVKD. V shed 4 bases and J shed 7 bases, with 13 bases lying between them.

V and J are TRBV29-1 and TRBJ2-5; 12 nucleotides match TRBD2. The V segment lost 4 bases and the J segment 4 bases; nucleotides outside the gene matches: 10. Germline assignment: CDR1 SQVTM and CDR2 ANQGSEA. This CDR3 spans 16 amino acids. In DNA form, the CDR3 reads TGCAGCGTTGGCGGCCGACTAGCGGGAGAAGGAGAGACCCAGTACTTC. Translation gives CSVGGRLAGEGETQYF.

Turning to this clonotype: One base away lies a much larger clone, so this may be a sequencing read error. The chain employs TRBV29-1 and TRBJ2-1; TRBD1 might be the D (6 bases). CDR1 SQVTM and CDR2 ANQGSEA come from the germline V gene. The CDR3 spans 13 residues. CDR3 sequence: CSIGTYSYNERYF. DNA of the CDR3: TGCAGCATCGGGACATACTCCTACAATGAGCGGTACTTC.

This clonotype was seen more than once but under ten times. CDR3 sequence: CASSPPGAPGHEQFF. CDR3 bases: TGTGCCAGCAGCCCTCCCGGGGCCCCGGGCCATGAGCAGTTCTTC. The rearrangement joins TRBV4-2 to TRBJ2-1; tentatively, D is TRBD1 or TRBD2 (5 bases each). Between the trimmed V and J ends, which lost 4 bases and 8 bases, there was a span of 18 bases. The CDR3 extends over 15 amino acids. Germline CDR1 is LGHNA and CDR2 is YNFKEQ.

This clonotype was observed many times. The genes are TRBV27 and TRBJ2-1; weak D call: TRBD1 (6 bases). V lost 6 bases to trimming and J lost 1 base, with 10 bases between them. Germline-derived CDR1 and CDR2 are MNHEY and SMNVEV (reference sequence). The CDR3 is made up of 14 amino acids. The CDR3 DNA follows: TGTGCCAGCAGCTTAACAGGGTCCTACAATGAGCAGTTCTTC. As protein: CASSLTGSYNEQFF.

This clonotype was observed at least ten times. The DNA for the CDR3 is TGCAGCATTGTCGGTAGCGGGGGGAACATTCAGTACTTC. Its translation: CSIVGSGGNIQYF. This chain joins TRBV29-1 and TRBJ2-4; 10 bases are a match to TRBD2. This CDR3 region has 13 residues. V was clipped by 8 bases and J by 7 bases; unmatched bases: 8. Germline values: CDR1 SQVTM, CDR2 ANQGSEA.

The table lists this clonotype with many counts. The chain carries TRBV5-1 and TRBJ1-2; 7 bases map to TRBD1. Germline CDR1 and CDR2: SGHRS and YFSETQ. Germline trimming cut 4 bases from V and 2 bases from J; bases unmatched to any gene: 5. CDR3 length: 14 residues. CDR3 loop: CASSPGQLNYGYTF. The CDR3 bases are TGCGCCAGCAGCCCGGGACAGCTAAACTATGGCTACACCTTC. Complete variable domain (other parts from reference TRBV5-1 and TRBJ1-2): KAGVTQTPRYLIKTRGQQVTLSCSPISGHRSVSWYQQTPGQGLQFLFEYFSETQRNKGNFPGRFSGRQFSNSRSEMNVSTLELGDSALYLCASSPGQLNYGYTFGSGTRLTVV.

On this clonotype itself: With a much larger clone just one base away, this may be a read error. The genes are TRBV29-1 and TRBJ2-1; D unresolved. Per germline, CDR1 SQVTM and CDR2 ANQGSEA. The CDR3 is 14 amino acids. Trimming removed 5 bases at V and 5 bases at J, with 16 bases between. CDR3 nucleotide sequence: TGCAGCGTTACGTACTCACGGGCCGACAATGAGCAGTTCTTC. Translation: CSVTYSRADNEQFF.

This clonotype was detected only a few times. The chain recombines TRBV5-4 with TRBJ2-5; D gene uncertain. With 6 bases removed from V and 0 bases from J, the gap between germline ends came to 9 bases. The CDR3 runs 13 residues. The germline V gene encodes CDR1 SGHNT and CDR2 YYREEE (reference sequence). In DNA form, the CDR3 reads TGTGCCAGCAACTCCAGAAACCAAGAGACCCAGTACTTC. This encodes CASNSRNQETQYF.

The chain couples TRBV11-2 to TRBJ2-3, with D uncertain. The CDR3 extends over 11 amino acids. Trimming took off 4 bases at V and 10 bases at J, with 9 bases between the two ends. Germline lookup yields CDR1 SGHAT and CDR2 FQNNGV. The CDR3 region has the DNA TGTGCCAGCAGCTACGCATCTGCGCAGTATTTT. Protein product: CASSYASAQYF. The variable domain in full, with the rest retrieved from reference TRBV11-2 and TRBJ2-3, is EAGVAQSPRYKIIEKRQSVAFWCNPISGHATLYWYQQILGQGPKLLIQFQNNGVVDDSQLPKDRFSAERLKGVDSTLKIQPAKLEDSAVYLCASSYASAQYFGPGTRLTVL.

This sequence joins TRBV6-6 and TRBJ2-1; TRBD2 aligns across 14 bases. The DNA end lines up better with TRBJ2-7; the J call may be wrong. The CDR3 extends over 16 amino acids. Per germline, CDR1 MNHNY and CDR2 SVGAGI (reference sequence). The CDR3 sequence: CASTKGTSGRDNEQYF. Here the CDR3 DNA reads TGTGCCAGCACCAAGGGGACTAGCGGGAGAGACAATGAGCAGTACTTC.

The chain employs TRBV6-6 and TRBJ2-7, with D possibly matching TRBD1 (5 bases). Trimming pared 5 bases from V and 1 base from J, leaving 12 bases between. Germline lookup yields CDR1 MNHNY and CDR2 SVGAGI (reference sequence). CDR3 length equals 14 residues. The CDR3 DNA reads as TGTGCCAGCAGTGACCGACAGATATCCTACGAGCAGTACTTC. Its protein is CASSDRQISYEQYF.

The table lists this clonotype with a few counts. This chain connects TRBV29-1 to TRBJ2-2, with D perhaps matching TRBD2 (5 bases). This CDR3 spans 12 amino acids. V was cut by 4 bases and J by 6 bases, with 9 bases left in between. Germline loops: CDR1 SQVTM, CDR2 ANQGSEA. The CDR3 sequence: CSVAVASGELFF. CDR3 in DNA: TGCAGCGTTGCTGTAGCGTCCGGGGAGCTGTTTTTT.

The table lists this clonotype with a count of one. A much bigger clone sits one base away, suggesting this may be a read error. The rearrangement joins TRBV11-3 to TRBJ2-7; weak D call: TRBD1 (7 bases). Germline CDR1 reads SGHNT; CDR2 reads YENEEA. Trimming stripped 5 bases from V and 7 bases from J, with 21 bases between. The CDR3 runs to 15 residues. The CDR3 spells CASSLGARGAQEQYF. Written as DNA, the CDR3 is TGTGCCAGCAGCCTCGGGGCCAGGGGGGCGCAGGAGCAGTACTTC.

CDR3 sequence: CASCLRQGVGQPQHF. CDR3 DNA: TGTGCCAGCTGTTTGAGACAGGGGGTTGGACAGCCCCAGCATTTT. This chain uses TRBV9 with TRBJ1-5, with 9 positions matching TRBD1. Looked up from germline, CDR1 is SGDLS and CDR2 is YYNGEE. V dropped 7 bases and J dropped 7; count of bases not matched to a gene: 12. This CDR3 has 15 residues. Full variable domain (outside the CDR3, taken from reference TRBV9 and TRBJ1-5): DSGVTQTPKHLITATGQRVTLRCSPRSGDLSVYWYQQSLDQGLQFLIQYYNGEERAKGNILERFSAQQFPDLHSELNLSSLELGDSALYFCASCLRQGVGQPQHFGDGTRLSIL.

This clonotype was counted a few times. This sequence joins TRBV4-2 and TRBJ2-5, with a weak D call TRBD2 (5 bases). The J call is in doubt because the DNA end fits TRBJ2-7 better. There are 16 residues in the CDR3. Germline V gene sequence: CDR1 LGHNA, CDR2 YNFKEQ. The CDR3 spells CASSQGRLLGRDEQYF. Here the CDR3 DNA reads TGTGCCAGCAGCCAAGGACGGCTTCTCGGGCGGGACGAGCAGTACTTC.

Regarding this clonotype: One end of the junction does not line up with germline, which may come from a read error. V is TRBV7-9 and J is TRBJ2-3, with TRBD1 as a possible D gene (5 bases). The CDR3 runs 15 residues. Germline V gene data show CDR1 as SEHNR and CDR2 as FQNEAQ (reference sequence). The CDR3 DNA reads TGTGCCAGCAGCCCAAGACAGAGGAGCACAGAGACGCAGTATTTT. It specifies CASSPRQRSTETQYF.

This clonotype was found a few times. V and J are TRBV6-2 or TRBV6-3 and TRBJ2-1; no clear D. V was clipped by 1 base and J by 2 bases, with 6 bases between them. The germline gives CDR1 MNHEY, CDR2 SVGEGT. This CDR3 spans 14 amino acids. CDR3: CASSYLGPYNEQFF. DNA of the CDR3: TGTGCCAGCAGTTACTTAGGACCCTACAATGAGCAGTTCTTC.